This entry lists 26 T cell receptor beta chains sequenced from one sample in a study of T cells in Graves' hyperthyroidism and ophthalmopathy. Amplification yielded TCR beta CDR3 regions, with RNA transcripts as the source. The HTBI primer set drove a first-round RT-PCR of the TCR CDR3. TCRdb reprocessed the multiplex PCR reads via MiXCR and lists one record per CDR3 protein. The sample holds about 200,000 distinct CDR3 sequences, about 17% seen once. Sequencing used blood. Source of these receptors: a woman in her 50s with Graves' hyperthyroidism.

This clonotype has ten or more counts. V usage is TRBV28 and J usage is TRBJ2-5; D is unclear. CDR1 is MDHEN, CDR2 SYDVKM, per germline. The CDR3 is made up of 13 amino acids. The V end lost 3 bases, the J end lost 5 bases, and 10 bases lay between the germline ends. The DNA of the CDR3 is TGTGCCAGCAGTTTCGGGTTCGGGGAGACCCAGTACTTC. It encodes CASSFGFGETQYF. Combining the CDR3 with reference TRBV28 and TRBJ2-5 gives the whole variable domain DVKVTQSSRYLVKRTGEKVFLECVQDMDHENMFWYRQDPGLGLRLIYFSYDVKMKEKGDIPEGYSVSREKKERFSLILESASTNQTSMYLCASSFGFGETQYFGPGTRLLVL.

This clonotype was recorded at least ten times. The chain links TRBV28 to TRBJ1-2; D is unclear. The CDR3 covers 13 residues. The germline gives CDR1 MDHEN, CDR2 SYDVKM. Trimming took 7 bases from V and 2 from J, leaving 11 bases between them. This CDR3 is CASTPGRNYGYTF. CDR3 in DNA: TGTGCCAGCACCCCCGGGCGGAACTATGGCTACACCTTC.

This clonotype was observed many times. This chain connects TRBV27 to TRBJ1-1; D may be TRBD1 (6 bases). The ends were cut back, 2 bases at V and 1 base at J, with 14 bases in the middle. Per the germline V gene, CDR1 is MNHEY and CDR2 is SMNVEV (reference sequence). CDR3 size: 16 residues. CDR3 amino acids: CASSLMAGVKNTEAFF. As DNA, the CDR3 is TGTGCCAGCAGTTTAATGGCAGGGGTCAAGAACACTGAAGCTTTCTTT.

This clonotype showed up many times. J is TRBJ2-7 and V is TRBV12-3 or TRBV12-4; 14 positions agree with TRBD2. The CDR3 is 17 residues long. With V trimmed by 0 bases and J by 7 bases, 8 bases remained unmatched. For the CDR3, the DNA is TGTGCCAGCAGTTTAGCGCGACTAGCGGGAGGGCCGGAGGAGCAGTACTTC. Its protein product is CASSLARLAGGPEEQYF.

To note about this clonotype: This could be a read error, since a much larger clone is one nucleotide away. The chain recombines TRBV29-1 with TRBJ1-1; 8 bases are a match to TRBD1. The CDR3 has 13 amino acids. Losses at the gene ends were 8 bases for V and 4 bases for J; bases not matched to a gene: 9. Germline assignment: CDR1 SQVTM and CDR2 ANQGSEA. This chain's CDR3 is CSPWTGMSTEAFF. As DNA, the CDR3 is TGCAGCCCCTGGACAGGGATGAGCACTGAAGCTTTCTTT.

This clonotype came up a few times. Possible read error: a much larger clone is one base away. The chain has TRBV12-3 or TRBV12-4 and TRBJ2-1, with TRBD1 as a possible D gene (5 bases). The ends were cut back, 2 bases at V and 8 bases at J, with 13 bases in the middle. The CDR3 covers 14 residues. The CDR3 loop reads CASSLRGTSDEQFF. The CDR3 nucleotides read TGTGCCAGCAGTTTAAGGGGCACTTCGGATGAGCAGTTCTTC.

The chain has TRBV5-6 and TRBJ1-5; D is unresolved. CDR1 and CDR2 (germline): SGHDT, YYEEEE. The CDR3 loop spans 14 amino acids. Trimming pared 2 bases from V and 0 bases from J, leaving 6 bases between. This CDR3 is CASSLAPSNQPQHF. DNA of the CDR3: TGTGCCAGCAGCTTAGCTCCTAGCAATCAGCCCCAGCATTTT.

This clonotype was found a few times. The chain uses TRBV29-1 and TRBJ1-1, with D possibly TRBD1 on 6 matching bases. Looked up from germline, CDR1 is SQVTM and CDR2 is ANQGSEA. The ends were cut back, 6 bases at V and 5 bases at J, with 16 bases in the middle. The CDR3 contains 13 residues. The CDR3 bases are TGCAGCGTCGCCCGGGAACAGGGAACTGAAGCTTTCTTT. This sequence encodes CSVAREQGTEAFF.

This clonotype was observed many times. CDR3: CASTLNLPQSETQYF. Written as DNA, the CDR3 is TGTGCCAGCACGCTAAATCTTCCGCAGAGCGAGACCCAGTACTTC. This chain uses TRBV28 with TRBJ2-5; D gene uncertain. Per germline, CDR1 MDHEN and CDR2 SYDVKM. V was clipped by 7 bases and J by 5 bases, with 20 bases between them. The length of the CDR3 is 15 residues.

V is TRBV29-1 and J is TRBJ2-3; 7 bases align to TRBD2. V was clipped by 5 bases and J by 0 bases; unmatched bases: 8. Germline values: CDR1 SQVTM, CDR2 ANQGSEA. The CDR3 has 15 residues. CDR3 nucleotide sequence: TGCAGCGTTAACGGGGACTACCGGAGCACAGATACGCAGTATTTT. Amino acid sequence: CSVNGDYRSTDTQYF.

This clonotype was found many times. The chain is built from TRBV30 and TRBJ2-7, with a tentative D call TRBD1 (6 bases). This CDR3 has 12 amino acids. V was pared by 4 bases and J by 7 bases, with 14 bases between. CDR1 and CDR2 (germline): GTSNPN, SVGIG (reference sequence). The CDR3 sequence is CAWITTGFEQYF. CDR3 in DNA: TGTGCCTGGATCACTACAGGGTTTGAGCAGTACTTC.

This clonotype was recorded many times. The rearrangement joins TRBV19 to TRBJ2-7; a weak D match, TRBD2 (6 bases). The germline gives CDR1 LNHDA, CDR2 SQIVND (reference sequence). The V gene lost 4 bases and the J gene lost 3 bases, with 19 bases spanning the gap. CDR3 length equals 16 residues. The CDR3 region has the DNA TGTGCCAGTAGTAATCTTCTTAGCGGCAGTAGCTACGAGCAGTACTTC. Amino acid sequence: CASSNLLSGSSYEQYF.

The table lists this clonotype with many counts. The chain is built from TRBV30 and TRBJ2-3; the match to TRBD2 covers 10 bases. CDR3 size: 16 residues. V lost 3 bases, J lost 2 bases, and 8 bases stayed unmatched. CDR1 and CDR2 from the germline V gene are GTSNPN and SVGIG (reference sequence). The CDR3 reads CAWSPSGSTSTDTQYF. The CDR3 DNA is TGTGCCTGGAGCCCTAGCGGGAGTACCTCCACAGATACGCAGTATTTT.

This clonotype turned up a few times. CDR3 in DNA: TGTGCCAGCAGCTCAACCGGGACAGGGGTCGAGACCCAGTACTTC. Its protein product is CASSSTGTGVETQYF. J is TRBJ2-5 and V is TRBV7-3; TRBD1 matches 10 bases. CDR1 SGHTA and CDR2 FQGTGA come from the germline V gene. The CDR3 loop spans 15 amino acids. Unmatched junction bases numbered 7, after V lost 4 bases and J lost 5 bases.

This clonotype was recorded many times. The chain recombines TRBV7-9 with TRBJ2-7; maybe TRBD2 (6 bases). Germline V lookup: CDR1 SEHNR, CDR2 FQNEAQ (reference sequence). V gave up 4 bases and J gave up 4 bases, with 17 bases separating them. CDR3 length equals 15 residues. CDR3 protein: CASSSAGPVPYEQYF. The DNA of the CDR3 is TGTGCCAGCAGCTCGGCGGGGCCCGTACCTTACGAGCAGTACTTC.

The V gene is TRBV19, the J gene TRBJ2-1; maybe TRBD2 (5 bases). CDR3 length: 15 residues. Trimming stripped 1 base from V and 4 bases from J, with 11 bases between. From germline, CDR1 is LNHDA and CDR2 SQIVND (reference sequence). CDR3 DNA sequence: TGTGCCAGTAGTATAGGTGGGAGAGGTTACAATGAGCAGTTCTTC. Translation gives CASSIGGRGYNEQFF. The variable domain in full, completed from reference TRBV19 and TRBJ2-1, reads DGGITQSPKYLFRKEGQNVTLSCEQNLNHDAMYWYRQDPGQGLRLIYYSQIVNDFQKGDIAEGYSVSREKKESFPLTVTSAQKNPTAFYLCASSIGGRGYNEQFFGPGTRLTVL.

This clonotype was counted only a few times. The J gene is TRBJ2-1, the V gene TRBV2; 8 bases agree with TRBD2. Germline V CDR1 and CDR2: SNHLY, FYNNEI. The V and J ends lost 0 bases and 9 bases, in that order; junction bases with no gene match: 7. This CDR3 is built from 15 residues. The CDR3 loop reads CASSEALAARVEQFF. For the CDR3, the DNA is TGTGCCAGCAGTGAAGCACTAGCGGCGAGAGTTGAGCAGTTCTTC.

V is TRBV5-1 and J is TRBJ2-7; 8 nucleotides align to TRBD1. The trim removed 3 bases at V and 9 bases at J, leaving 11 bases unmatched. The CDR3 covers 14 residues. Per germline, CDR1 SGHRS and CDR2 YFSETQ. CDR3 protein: CASSWWTGSQPQYF. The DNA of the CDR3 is TGCGCCAGCAGCTGGTGGACAGGGTCCCAACCGCAGTACTTC.

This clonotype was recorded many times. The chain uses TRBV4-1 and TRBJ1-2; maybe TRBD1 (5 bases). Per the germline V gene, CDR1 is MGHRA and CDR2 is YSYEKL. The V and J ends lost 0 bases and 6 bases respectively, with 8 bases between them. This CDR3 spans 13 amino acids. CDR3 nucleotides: TGCGCCAGCAGCCAAGACCCGGGGGATGGCTACACCTTC. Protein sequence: CASSQDPGDGYTF.

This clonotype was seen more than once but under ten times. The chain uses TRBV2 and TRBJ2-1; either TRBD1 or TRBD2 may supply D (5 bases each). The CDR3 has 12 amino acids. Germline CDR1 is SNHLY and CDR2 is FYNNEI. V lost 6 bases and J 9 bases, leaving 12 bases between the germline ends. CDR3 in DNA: TGTGCCAGCAGCGACTCAGGGACTGAGCAGTTCTTC. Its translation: CASSDSGTEQFF.

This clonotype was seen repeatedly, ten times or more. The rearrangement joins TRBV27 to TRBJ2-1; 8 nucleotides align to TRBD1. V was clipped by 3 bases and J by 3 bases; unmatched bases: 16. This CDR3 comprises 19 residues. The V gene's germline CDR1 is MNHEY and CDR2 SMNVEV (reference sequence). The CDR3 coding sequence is TGTGCCAGCAGTTTCCCCCGCCAGGGGGCGATTATAGACTACAATGAGCAGTTCTTC. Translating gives CASSFPRQGAIIDYNEQFF.

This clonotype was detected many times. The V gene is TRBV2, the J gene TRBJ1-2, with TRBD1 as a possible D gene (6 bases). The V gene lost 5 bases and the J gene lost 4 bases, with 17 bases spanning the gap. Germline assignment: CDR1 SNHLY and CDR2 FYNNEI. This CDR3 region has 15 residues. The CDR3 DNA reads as TGTGCCAGCAGTCCAAGGACAGAAACCCCCTATGGCTACACCTTC. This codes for CASSPRTETPYGYTF. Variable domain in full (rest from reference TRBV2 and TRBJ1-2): EPEVTQTPSHQVTQMGQEVILRCVPISNHLYFYWYRQILGQKVEFLVSFYNNEISEKSEIFDDQFSVERPDGSNFTLKIRSTKLEDSAMYFCASSPRTETPYGYTFGSGTRLTVV.

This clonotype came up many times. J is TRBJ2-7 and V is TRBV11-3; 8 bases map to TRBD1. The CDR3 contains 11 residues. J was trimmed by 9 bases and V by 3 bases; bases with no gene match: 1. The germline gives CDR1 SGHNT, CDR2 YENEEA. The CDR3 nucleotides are TGTGCCAGCAGCTTTGGACAGGGGCAGTACTTC. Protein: CASSFGQGQYF.

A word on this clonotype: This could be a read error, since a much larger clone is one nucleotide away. The CDR3 loop is CASNSGRTQETQYF. The CDR3 nucleotides read TGTGCCAGCAATAGCGGGAGGACTCAAGAGACCCAGTACTTC. The chain recombines TRBV2 with TRBJ2-5, with 10 bases matching TRBD2. The CDR3 covers 14 residues. Germline V CDR1 and CDR2: SNHLY, FYNNEI. The J segment lost 2 bases and the V segment lost 7 bases, leaving 4 bases of the junction unmatched.

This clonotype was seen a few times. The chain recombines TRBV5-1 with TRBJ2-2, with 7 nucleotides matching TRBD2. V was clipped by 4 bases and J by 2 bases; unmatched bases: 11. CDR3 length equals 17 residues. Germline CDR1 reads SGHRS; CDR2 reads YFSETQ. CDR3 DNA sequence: TGCGCCAGCAGCATCACCTTTCTAGCGGCCAACACCGGGGAGCTGTTTTTT. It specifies CASSITFLAANTGELFF.

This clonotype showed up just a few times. DNA for the CDR3: TGTGCCAGCACCCATGACCCTAACTATGGCTACACCTTC. Its protein is CASTHDPNYGYTF. V gene TRBV11-2 combines with J gene TRBJ1-2; D gene unclear. Trimming stripped 7 bases from V and 0 bases from J, with 9 bases between. CDR1 is SGHAT and CDR2 is FQNNGV in the germline V gene. CDR3 size: 13 residues. Full variable domain (missing parts from reference TRBV11-2 and TRBJ1-2): EAGVAQSPRYKIIEKRQSVAFWCNPISGHATLYWYQQILGQGPKLLIQFQNNGVVDDSQLPKDRFSAERLKGVDSTLKIQPAKLEDSAVYLCASTHDPNYGYTFGSGTRLTVV.